This T cell receptor beta chain was sequenced in a study of early stage breast cancer tumors (dated by TCRdb to 2017 to 2019). Background for the entire study: Of the 16 invasive breast tumors, about a dozen were found to be estrogen receptor-positive, progesterone receptor-positive and HER2-negative. Of the approximately 12 ER+/PR+/HER2- tumors, eight were classified as invasive ductal carcinomas and four as invasive lobular carcinomas. A total of over 2 million templates, representing some 1.2 million unique clonotypes, were detected across all samples. On average, each sample had 9.5 to 10-fold read coverage. Here is what the overall study found, with its caveats: Chain pairing and functional markers such as CD4, CD8 and FOXP3 were not captured by bulk genomic DNA sequencing of unsorted cells. The small cohort size prevented analysis by tumor subtype. Compared with adjacent normal breast tissue, tumors had roughly 2.7-fold higher T cell density and higher clonality. Enriched TCRB sequences shared across patients were found to be mostly commonly generated sequences that were unlikely to play an important role in the tumor microenvironment. Repertoires from blood and normal breast were more alike than repertoires from blood and tumor, and in about 90% of the 16 patients, comparing each tissue with blood separated tumor from normal.

The study profiled bulk TCR beta-chain repertoires in matched peripheral blood, tumor and adjacent normal breast tissue taken from approximately 16 patients with early-stage breast cancer. Before surgery, about 4.5-11 mL of whole blood was collected into EDTA tubes and then processed within 2 hours. Peripheral blood mononuclear cells were isolated by Ficoll-Paque centrifugation in SepMate-50 tubes. PBMCs were cryopreserved in roughly 90% FBS with about 10% DMSO in aliquots of about 1.8 to 4 million cells and stored in liquid nitrogen. Genomic DNA was extracted with the Qiagen AllPrep DNA/RNA Mini kit. Each sample was amplified as two independent genomic DNA replicates: roughly 0.5 ug for blood and about 1.4 ug for tumor or normal breast. TCRB sequencing of genomic DNA was carried out with the ImmunoSeq Intro kit according to the manufacturer's instructions. The multiplex PCR ran for about 31 cycles using proprietary primers and spike-in control sequences for absolute quantification. Single-end 150-bp reads were used to sequence an 87-bp fragment covering the CDR3 and the flanking V and J genes. Seven samples, each with two replicates, were multiplexed per lane of an Illumina MiSeq using version 3.0 chemistry. Concerning the study's data processing: The vendor's proprietary pipeline processed the raw data and merged both replicates into a single result for each sample. Productive rearrangements sharing the V-gene family, CDR3 amino acid sequence and J-gene segment were defined as clonotypes. To compute clonality, the normalized Shannon entropy (Pielou evenness) of TCRB abundances was subtracted from 1. T cell density was estimated by dividing total templates by the number of input cells inferred from the DNA input amount. Recon with default parameters was used to estimate total repertoire diversity and clonality. Tumor-enriched clonotypes were defined as having over 0.1% abundance in tumor and at least 32-fold higher abundance than in normal breast. The immuneACCESS repertoire file appears here via TCRdb, limited to in-frame rearrangements. These files lack a portion of the clones; in checked studies, under half of the deficit traces to unresolved V genes, and the cause of the others is not known. V and J calls plus clone size are reproduced from that table; the DNA served to infer D and trimming. This sample is represented by around 48,000 clones; 80% to 95% of them were singletons. The ten largest clones add up to approximately 4.7% of the sample.

The germline V gene (reference sequence) gives CDR1 as SGHKS and CDR2 as YYEKEE. V and J are truncated by 3 bases and 1 base respectively, leaving an intervening sequence of 7 bases. Including cysteine and phenylalanine, the CDR3 has 13 amino acids. Only the CDR3 DNA is retained, 39 bases long and in frame from the first base. Turning to this clone: Its antigen is currently not known. The record has no base qualities; no much larger clone is one base away.

Rearrangement joined TRBV5-5 to TRBJ1-2, with a weak D call of TRBD1 (5 bases match). The specimen was blood. The clonotype comes from a person aged 70 to 80 with breast cancer. The sequenced DNA is TGTGCCAGCAGCTCCAGGGTTAACTATGGCTACACCTTC. This yields the protein CASSSRVNYGYTF.